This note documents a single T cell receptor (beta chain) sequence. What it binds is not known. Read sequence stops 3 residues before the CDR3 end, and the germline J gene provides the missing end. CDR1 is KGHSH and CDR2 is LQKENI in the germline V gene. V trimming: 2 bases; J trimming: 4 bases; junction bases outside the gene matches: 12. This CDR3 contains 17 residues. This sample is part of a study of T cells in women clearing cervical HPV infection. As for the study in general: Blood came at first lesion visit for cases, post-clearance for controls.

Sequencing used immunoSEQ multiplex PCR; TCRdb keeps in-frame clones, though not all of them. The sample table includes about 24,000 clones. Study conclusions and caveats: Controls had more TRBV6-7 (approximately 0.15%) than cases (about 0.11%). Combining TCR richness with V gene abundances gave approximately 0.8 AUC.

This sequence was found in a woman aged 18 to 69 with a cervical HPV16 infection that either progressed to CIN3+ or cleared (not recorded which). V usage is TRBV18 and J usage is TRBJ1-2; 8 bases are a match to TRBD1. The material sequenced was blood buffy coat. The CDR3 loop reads CASSPGTGFSGIYGYTF. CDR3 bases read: TGTGCCAGCTCACCAGGGACAGGCTTCAGCGGGATCTATGGC.